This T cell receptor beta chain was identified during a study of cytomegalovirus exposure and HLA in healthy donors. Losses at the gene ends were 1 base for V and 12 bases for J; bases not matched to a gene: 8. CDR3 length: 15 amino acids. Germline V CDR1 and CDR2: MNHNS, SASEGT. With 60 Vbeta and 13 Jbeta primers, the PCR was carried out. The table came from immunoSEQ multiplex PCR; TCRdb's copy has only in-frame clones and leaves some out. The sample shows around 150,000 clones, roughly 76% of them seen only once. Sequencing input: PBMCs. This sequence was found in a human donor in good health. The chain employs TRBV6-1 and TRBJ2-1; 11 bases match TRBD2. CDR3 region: CASSEVSSGGVRQFF. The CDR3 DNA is TGTGCCAGCAGTGAAGTTAGTAGCGGGGGGGTTCGGCAGTTCTTC.